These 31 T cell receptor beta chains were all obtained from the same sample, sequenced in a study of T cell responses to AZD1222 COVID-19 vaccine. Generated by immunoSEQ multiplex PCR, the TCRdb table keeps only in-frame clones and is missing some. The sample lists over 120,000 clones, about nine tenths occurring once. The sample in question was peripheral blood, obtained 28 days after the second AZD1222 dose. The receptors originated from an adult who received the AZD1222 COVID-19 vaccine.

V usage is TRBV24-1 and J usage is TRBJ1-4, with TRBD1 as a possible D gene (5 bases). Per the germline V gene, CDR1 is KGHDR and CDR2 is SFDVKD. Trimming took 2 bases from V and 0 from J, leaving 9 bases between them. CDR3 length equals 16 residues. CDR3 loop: CATSDSQDTTNEKLFF. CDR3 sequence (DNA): TGTGCCACCAGTGATTCACAGGATACAACTAATGAAAAACTGTTTTTT.

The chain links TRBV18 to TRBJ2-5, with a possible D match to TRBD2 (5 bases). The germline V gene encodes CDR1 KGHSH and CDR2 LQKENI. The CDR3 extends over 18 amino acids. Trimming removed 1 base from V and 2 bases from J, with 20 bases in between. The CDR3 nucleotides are TGTGCCAGCTCACCACATGAACCACGATGGAGCGGACAAGAGACCCAGTACTTC. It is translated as CASSPHEPRWSGQETQYF. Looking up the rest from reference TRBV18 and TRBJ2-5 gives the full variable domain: NAGVMQNPRHLVRRRGQEARLRCSPMKGHSHVYWYRQLPEEGLKFMVYLQKENIIDESGMPKERFSAEFPKEGPSILRIQQVVRGDSAAYFCASSPHEPRWSGQETQYFGPGTRLLVL.

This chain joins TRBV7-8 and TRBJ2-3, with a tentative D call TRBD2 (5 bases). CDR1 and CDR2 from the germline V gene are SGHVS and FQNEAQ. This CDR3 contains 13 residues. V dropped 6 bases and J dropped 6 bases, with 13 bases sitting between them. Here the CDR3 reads CASSLLVSDTQYF. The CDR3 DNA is TGTGCCAGCAGTCTACTAGTTTCGGATACGCAGTATTTT.

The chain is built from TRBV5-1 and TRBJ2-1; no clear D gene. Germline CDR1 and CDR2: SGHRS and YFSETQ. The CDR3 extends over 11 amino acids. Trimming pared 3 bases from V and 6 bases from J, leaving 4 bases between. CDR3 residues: CASSYSNEQFF. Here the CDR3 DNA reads TGCGCCAGCAGCTACTCCAATGAGCAGTTCTTC. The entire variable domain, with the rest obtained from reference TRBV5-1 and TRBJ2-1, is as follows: KAGVTQTPRYLIKTRGQQVTLSCSPISGHRSVSWYQQTPGQGLQFLFEYFSETQRNKGNFPGRFSGRQFSNSRSEMNVSTLELGDSALYLCASSYSNEQFFGPGTRLTVL.

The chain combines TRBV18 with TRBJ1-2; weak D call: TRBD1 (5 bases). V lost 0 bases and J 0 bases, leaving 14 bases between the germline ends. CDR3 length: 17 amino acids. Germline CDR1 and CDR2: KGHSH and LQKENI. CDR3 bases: TGTGCCAGCTCACCACCTGGGGCAGGGCGGTCTAACTATGGCTACACCTTC. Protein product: CASSPPGAGRSNYGYTF. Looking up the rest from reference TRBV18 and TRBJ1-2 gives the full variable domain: NAGVMQNPRHLVRRRGQEARLRCSPMKGHSHVYWYRQLPEEGLKFMVYLQKENIIDESGMPKERFSAEFPKEGPSILRIQQVVRGDSAAYFCASSPPGAGRSNYGYTFGSGTRLTVV.

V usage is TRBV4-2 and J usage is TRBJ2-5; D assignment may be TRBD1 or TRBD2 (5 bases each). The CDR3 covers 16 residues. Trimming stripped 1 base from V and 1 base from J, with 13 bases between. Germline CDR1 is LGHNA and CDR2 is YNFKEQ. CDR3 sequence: CASSQGIGDLQETQYF. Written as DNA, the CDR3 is TGTGCCAGCAGCCAAGGGATAGGGGACCTCCAAGAGACCCAGTACTTC.

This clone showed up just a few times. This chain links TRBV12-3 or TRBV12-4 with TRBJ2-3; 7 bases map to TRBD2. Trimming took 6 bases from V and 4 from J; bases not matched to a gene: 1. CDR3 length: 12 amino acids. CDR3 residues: CASRLAADTQYF. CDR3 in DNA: TGTGCCAGCAGGCTAGCGGCAGATACGCAGTATTTT.

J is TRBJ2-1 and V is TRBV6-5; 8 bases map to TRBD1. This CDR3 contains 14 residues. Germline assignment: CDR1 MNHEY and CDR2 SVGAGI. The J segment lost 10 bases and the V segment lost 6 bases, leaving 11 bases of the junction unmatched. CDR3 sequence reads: CASSLITGDREQFF. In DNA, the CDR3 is TGTGCCAGCAGCCTTATTACAGGGGACAGGGAGCAGTTCTTC.

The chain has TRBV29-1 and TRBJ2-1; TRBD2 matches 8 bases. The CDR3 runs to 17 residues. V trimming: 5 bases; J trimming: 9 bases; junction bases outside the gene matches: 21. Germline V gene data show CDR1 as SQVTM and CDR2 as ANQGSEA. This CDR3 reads CSVTRAGEMGINSEQFF. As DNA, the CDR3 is TGCAGCGTTACGCGAGCGGGAGAAATGGGTATAAACAGTGAGCAGTTCTTC.

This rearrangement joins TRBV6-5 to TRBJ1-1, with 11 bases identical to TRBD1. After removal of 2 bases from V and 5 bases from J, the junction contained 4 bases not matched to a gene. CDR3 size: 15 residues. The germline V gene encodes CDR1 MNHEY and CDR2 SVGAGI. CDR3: CASSYGGQGETEAFF. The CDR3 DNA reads TGTGCCAGCAGTTACGGGGGACAGGGGGAAACTGAAGCTTTCTTT.

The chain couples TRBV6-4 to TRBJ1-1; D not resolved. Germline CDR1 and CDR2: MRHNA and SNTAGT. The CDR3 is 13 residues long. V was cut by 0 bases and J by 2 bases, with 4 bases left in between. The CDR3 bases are TGTGCCAGCAGTGACTCGGACAACACTGAAGCTTTCTTT. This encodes CASSDSDNTEAFF.

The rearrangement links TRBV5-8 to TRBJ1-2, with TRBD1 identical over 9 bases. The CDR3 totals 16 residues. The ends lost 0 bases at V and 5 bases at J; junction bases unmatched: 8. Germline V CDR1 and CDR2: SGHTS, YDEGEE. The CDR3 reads CASSLALGQGGYGYTF. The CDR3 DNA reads TGTGCCAGCAGCTTGGCCCTGGGACAGGGAGGATATGGCTACACCTTC.

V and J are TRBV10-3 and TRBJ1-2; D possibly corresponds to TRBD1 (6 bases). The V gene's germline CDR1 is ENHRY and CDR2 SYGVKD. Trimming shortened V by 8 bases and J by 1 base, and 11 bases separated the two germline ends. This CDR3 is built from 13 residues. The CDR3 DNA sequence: TGTGCCATCGAACAGGGAGGTAACTATGGCTACACCTTC. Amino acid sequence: CAIEQGGNYGYTF.

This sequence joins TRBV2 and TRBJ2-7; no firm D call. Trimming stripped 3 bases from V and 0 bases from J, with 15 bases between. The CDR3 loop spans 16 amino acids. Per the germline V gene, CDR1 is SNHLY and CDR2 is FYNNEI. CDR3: CASSDPDWTSSYEQYF. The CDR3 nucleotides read TGTGCCAGCAGTGATCCTGACTGGACGAGCTCCTACGAGCAGTACTTC.

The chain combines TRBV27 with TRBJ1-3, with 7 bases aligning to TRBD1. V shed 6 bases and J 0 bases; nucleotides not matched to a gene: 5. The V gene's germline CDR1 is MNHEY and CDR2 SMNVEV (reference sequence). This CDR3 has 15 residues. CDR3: CASSPTGASGNTIYF. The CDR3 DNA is TGTGCCAGCAGCCCAACAGGGGCCTCTGGAAACACCATATATTTT.

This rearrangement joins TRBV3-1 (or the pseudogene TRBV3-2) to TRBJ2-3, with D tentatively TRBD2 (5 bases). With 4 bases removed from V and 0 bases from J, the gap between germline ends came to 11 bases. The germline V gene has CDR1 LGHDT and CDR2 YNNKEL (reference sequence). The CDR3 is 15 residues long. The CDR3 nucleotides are TGTGCCAGCAGCCGAGAAACTAGAAGCACAGATACGCAGTATTTT. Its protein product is CASSRETRSTDTQYF.

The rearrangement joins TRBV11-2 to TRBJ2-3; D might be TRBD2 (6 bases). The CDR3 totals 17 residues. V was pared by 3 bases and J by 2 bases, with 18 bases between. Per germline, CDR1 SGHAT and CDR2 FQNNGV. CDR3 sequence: CASSLHPGLRTTDTQYF. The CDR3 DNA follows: TGTGCCAGCAGCTTGCACCCGGGACTCCGAACCACAGATACGCAGTATTTT.

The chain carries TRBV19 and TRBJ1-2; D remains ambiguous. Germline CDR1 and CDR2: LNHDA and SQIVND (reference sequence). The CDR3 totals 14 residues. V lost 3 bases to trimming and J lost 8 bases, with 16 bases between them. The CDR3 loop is CASSISIESRGYTF. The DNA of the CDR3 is TGTGCCAGTAGTATCTCGATAGAATCGAGAGGCTACACCTTC.

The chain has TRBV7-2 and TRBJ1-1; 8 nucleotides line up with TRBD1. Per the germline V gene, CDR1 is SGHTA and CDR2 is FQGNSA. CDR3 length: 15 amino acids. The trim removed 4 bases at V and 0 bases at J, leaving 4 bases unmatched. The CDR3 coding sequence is TGTGCCAGCAGCTCCGGACAGGGCCTGAACACTGAAGCTTTCTTT. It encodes CASSSGQGLNTEAFF.

The CDR3 sequence: CASSLPGGSVYEQYF. CDR3 in DNA: TGTGCCAGCAGCTTGCCGGGAGGTTCGGTCTACGAGCAGTACTTC. The genes are TRBV5-8 and TRBJ2-7; 7 bases map to TRBD2. The CDR3 runs to 15 residues. Germline V gives CDR1 SGHTS, CDR2 YDEGEE. With V trimmed by 1 base and J by 3 bases, 7 bases remained unmatched.

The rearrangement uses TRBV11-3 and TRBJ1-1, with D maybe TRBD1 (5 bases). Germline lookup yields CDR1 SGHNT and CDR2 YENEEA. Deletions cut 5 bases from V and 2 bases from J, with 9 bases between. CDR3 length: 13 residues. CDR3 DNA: TGTGCCAGCAGCCGACAGAGCAACACTGAAGCTTTCTTT. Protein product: CASSRQSNTEAFF.

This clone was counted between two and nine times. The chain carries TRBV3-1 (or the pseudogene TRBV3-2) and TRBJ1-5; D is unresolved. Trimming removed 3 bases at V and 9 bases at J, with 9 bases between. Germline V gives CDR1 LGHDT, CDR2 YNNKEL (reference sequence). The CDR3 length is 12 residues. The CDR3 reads CASSHTGRPQHF. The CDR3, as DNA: TGTGCCAGCAGCCACACTGGGCGGCCCCAGCATTTT.

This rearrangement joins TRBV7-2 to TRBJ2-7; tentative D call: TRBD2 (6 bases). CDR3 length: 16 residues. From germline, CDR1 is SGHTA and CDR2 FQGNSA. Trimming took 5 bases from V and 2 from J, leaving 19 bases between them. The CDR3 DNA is TGTGCCAGCAGCCCCCCGACTGGCGGGAACGCCTACGAGCAGTACTTC. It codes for CASSPPTGGNAYEQYF.

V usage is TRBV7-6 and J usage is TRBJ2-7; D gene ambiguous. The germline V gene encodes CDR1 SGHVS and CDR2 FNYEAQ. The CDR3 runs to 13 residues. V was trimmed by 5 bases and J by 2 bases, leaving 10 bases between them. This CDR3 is CASSDDMTYEQYF. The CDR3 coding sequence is TGTGCCAGCAGCGATGACATGACCTACGAGCAGTACTTC.

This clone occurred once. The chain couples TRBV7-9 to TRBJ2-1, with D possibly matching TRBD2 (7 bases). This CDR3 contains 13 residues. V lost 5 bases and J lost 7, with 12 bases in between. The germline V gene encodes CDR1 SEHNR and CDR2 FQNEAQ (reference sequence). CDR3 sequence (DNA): TGTGCCAGCAGCCCTCGGGGGGCAAATGAGCAGTTCTTC. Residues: CASSPRGANEQFF.

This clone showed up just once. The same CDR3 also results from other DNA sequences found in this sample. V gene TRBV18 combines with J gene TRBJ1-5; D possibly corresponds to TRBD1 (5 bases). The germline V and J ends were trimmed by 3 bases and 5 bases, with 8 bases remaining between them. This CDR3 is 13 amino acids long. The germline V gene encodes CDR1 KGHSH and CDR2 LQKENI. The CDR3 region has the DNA TGTGCCAGCTCACCGGGCAGGGATCAGCCCCAGCATTTT. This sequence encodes CASSPGRDQPQHF.

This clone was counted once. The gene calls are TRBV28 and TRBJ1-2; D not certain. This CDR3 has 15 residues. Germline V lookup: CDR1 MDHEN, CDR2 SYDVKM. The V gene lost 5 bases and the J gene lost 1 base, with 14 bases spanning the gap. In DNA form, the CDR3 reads TGTGCCAGCAGTCCCCCGTTAGAGTTTAACTATGGCTACACCTTC. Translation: CASSPPLEFNYGYTF.

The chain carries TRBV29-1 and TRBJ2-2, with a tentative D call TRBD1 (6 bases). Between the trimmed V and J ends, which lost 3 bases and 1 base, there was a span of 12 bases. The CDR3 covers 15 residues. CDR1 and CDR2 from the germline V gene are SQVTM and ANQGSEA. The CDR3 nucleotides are TGCAGCGTTGAGAACGACAGGTTGAACACCGGGGAGCTGTTTTTT. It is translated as CSVENDRLNTGELFF.

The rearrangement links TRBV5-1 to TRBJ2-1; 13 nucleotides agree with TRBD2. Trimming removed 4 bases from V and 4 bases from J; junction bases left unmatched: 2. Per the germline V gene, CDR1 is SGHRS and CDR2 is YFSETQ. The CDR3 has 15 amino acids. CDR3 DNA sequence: TGCGCCAGCAGCCCGGGACTAGCGGGGTACAATGAGCAGTTCTTC. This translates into CASSPGLAGYNEQFF.

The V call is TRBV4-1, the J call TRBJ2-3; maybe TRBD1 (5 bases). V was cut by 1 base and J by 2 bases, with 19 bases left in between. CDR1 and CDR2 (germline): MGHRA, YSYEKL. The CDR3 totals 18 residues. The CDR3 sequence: CASSQVAANRKATDTQYF. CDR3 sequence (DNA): TGCGCCAGCAGCCAAGTGGCAGCCAACAGGAAGGCCACAGATACGCAGTATTTT.

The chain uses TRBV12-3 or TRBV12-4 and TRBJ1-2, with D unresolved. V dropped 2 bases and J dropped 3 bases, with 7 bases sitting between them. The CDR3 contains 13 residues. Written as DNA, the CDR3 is TGTGCCAGCAGTTTACGGGGTTACTATGGCTACACCTTC. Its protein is CASSLRGYYGYTF.